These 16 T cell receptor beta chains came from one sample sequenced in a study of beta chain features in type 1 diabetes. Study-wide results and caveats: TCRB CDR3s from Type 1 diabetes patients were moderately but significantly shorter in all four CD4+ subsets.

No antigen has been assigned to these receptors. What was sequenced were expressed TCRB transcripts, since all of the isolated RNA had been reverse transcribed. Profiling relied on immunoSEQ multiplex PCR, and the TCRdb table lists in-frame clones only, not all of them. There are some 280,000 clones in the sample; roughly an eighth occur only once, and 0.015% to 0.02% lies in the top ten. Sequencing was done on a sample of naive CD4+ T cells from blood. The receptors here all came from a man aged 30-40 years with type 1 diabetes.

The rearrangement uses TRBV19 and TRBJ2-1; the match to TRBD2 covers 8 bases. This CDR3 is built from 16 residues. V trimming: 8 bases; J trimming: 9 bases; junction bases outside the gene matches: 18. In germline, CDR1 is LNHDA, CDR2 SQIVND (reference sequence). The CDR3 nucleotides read TGTGCCAGTCGGAACCCCCCGGGACTAGTCGTGAGTGAGCAGTTCTTC. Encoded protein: CASRNPPGLVVSEQFF.

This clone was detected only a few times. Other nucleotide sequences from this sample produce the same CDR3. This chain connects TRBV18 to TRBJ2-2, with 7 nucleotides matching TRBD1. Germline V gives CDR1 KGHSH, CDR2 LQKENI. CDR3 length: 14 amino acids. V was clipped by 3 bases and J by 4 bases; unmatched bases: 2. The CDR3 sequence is CASSPDRSTGELFF. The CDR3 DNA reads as TGTGCCAGCTCACCGGACAGGTCCACCGGGGAGCTGTTTTTT.

CDR3 loop: CASSPGGRDNEQFF. The CDR3 DNA reads TGTGCCAGCAGCCCCGGAGGCCGGGACAATGAGCAGTTCTTC. The J gene is TRBJ2-1, the V gene TRBV7-3, with D perhaps TRBD2 (5 bases). V lost 5 bases to trimming and J lost 5 bases, with 13 bases between them. This CDR3 contains 14 residues. Per germline, CDR1 SGHTA and CDR2 FQGTGA.

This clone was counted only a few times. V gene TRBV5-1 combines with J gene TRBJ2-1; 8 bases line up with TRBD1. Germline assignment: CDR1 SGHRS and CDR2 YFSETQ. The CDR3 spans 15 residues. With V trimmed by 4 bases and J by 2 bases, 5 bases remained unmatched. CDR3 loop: CASSEGQGPYNEQFF. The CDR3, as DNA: TGCGCCAGCAGCGAAGGACAGGGACCCTACAATGAGCAGTTCTTC.

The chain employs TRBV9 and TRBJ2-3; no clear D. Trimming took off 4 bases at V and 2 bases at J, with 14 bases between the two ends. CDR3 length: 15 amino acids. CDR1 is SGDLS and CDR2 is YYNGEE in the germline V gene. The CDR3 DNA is TGTGCCAGCAGCTCCCGGGTCCCATCCACAGATACGCAGTATTTT. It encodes CASSSRVPSTDTQYF.

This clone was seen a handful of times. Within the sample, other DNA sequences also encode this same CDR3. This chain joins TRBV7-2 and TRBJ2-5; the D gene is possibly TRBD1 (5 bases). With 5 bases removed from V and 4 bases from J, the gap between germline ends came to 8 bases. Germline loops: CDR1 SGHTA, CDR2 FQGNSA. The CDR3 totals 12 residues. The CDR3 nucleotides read TGTGCCAGCAGCCCAAGGGGAGAGACCCAGTACTTC. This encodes CASSPRGETQYF.

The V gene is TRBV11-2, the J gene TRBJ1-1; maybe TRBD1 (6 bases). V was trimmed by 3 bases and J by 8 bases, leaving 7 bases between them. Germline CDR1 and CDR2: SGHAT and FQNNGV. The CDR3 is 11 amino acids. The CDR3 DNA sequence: TGTGCCAGCAGCTTCGGACAGGAAGCTTTCTTT. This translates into CASSFGQEAFF.

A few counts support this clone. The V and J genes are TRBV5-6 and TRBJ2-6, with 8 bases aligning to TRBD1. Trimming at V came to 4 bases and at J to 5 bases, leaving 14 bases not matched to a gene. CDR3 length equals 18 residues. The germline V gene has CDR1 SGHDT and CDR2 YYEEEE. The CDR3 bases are TGTGCCAGCAGCCTGTCGGGACAGGCCACGCTTTGGGCCAACGTCCTGACTTTC. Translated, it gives CASSLSGQATLWANVLTF.

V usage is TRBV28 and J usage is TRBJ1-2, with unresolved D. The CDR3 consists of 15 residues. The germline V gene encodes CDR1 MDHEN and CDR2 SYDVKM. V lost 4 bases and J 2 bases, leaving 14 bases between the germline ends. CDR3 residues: CASSSGGARNYGYTF. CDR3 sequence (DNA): TGTGCCAGCAGTTCTGGCGGAGCCAGAAACTATGGCTACACCTTC.

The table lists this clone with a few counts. The chain's CDR3 is CSAWQRETQYF. The DNA for the CDR3 is TGCAGTGCCTGGCAGAGGGAGACCCAGTACTTC. This sequence joins TRBV20-1 and TRBJ2-5; D is unclear. Germline CDR1 reads DFQATT; CDR2 reads SNEGSKA (reference sequence). The CDR3 length is 11 residues. Trimming took off 6 bases at V and 5 bases at J, with 10 bases between the two ends.

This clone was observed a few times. The CDR3 loop is CASSFSGGTDTQYF. CDR3 DNA sequence: TGCGCCAGCAGCTTCAGCGGGGGCACAGATACGCAGTATTTT. This sequence joins TRBV5-1 and TRBJ2-3, with 7 bases identical to TRBD2. Trimming removed 2 bases from V and 1 base from J; junction bases left unmatched: 1. The germline CDR1 and CDR2 sequences are SGHRS and YFSETQ. The CDR3 is 14 residues long.

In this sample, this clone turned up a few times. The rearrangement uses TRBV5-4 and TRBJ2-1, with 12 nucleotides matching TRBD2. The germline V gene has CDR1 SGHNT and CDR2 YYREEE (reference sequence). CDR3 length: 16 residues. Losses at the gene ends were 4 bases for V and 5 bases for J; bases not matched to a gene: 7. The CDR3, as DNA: TGTGCCAGCAGCCCCCGGACTAGCGGGACACACAATGAGCAGTTCTTC. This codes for CASSPRTSGTHNEQFF.

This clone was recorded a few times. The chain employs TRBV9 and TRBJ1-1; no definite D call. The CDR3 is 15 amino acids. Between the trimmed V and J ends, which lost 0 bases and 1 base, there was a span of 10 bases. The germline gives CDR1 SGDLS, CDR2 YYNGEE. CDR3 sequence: CASSVGERSNTEAFF. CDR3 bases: TGTGCCAGCAGCGTAGGGGAGCGTTCGAACACTGAAGCTTTCTTT.

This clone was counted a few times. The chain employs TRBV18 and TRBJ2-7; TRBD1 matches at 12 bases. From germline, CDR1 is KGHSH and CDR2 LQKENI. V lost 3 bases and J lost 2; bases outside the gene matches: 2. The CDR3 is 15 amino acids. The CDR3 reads CASSPGTGGAYEQYF. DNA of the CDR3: TGTGCCAGCTCACCCGGGACAGGGGGCGCCTACGAGCAGTACTTC.

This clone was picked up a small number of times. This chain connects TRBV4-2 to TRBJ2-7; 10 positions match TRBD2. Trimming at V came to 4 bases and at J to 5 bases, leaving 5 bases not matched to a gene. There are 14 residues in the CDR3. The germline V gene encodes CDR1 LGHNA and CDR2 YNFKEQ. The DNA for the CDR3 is TGTGCCAGCAGCCTCCTAACTAGCGGGAACGAGCAGTACTTC. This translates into CASSLLTSGNEQYF.

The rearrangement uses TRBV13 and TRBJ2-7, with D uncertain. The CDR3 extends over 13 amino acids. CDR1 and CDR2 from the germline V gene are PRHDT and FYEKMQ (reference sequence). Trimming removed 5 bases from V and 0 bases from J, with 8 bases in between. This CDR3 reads CASSEILSYEQYF. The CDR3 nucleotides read TGTGCCAGCAGCGAAATACTCTCCTACGAGCAGTACTTC.